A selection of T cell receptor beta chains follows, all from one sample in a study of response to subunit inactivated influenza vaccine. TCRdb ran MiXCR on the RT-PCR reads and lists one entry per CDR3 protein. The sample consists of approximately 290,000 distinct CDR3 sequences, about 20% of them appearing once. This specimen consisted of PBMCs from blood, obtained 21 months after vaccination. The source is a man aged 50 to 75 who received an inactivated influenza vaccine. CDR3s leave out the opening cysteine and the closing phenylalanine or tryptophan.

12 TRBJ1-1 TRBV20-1 SASTTGMNTEAF
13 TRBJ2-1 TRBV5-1 ASTDGGSGYNEQF
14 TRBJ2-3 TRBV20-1 SAREGTSGFTDTQY
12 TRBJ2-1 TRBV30 AWSGWGRSNEQF
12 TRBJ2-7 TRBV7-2 ASSQRPLLYEQY
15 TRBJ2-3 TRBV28 ASSLGLAGEATDTQY
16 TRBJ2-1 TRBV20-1 SADTGLAGAGAYNEQF
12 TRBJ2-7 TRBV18 ASSGSEVAYEQY
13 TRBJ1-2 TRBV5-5 ASSLREAVLYGYT
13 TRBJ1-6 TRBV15 ATSRETVNNSPLH
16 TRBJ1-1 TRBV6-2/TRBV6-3 ASSPILRQGKAGTEAF
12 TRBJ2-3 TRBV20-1 SAPVAGNTDTQY
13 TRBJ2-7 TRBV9 ASSVEAGSGYEQY
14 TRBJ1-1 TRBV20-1 SAREPRGGFLTEAF
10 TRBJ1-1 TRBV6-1 ASSALVTEAF
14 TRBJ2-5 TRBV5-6 ASSIPTGVFQETQY
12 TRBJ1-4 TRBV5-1 ASSLGHMEEKLF
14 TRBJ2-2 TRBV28 ASSTPAHRGTGELF
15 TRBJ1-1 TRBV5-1 ASSLAQGALGSTEAF
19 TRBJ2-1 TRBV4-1 ASSHPTRGTSGTSSYNEQF
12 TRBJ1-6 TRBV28 ASSPGQRDSPLH
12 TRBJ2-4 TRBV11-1 ASSFGLAENIQY
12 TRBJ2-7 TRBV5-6 ASSLKGPSYEQY
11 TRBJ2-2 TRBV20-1 SASRGHSGELF
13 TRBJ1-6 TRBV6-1 ASSEQGSLNSPLH
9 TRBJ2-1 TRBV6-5 ASSNGGLEF
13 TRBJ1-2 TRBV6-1 ASQVRGGINYGYT
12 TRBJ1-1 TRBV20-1 SAPPGAPNTEAF
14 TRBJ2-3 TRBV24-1 ATSDSGTGNTDTQY
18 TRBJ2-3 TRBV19 ASSIRGGGTSPTITDTQY
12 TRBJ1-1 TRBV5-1 ASSTQGWATEAF
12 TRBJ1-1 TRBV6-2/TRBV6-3 ASSLYGMNTEAF
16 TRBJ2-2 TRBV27 ASSLTTAGTLNTGELF
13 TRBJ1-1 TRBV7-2 ASSLLGHRNTGAF
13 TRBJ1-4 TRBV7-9 PSSITETFNEKLF
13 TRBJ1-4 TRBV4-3 ASSQGGRFNEKLF
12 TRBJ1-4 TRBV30 AWSLGSPTAKLF
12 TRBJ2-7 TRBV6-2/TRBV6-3 ASSRGQGAYEQY
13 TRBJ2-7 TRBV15 ATAEARSGSYEQY
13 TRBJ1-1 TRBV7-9 ASSPWGIQNTEAF
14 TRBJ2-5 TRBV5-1 ASSLGSLTAQETQY
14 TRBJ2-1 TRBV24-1 ATSAQRGGGRVGQF
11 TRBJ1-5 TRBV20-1 SAGDSRGGPQH
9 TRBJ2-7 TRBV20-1 SARGGWEQY
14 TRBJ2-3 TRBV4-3 ASSPLLEGHTDTQY
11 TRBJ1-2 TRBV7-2 ASSYTAYPGYT
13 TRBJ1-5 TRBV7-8 ASSPGQTLNQPQH
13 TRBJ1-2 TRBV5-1 ASSLDRTAGNGYT
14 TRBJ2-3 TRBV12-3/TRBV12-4 ASSFTPGSRTDTQY
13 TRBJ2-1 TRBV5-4 ASSPTGFSYNEQF
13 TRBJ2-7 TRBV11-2 ASSSLTLSSYEQY
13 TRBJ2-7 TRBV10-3 AISESWGAYYEQY
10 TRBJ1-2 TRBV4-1 ASSRPGNGYT
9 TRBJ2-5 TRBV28 ASSTQWTQY
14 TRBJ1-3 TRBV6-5 ASSYSEAASGNTIY
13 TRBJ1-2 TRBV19 ASSKFGDNNYGYT
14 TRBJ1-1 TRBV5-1 ASSLAVQGATTEAF